This T cell receptor (beta chain) was captured by sequencing in a study of T cell repertoires in cytomegalovirus infection. In its sample, this clonotype was seen many times. What it binds is unknown. TCRdb reprocessed the reads with MiXCR, giving one entry per CDR3 protein. The sample contains about 770,000 distinct CDR3 sequences, just under 30% of which appear only once. Trimming took off 5 bases at V and 4 bases at J, with 11 bases between the two ends. The CDR3 extends over 13 amino acids. CDR1 and CDR2 (germline): SGHVS, FQNEAQ. The receptor was isolated from a human donor in good health (CMV status not recorded). Some clones in this sample may be carry-over from other donors' samples. The genes are TRBV7-8 and TRBJ1-2, with a possible D match to TRBD1 (6 bases). Source: cultured CD8+ T cells from PBMCs, taken from culture after CMV antigen stimulation. CDR3: CASSPGAGYGYTF. The CDR3, as DNA: TGTGCCAGCAGCCCAGGGGCAGGCTATGGCTACACCTTC.